A selection of T cell receptor beta chains follows, all from one sample in a study of breast tumors, draining lymph nodes, adjacent tissues. In TCRdb, the multiplex PCR reads were re-called with MiXCR into one record per CDR3 protein. The profile shows roughly 70,000 distinct CDR3 sequences, less than 45% of them singletons. Material for sequencing was breast tumor tissue. These TCRs come from a female donor with breast cancer. Some clones in this sample may be carry-over from other donors' samples. Each CDR3 is given with its conserved first and last residue. Each record gives: clone size, V gene, D gene, J gene, CDR3 DNA, CDR3 protein. The D gene is left open where the match is weak. Clone size is given for some rows only: seen once, a few or many times, or a class if the clone is expanded.

-,TRBV6-2/TRBV6-3,TRBD1,TRBJ1-2,TGTGCCAGCAGGCTTTCCGAGGGGGCCTATGGCTACACCTTC,CASRLSEGAYGYTF
-,TRBV6-1,TRBD2,TRBJ2-3,TGTGCCAGCCCGACTAGCGGGACAATCTCAGATACGCAGTATTTT,CASPTSGTISDTQYF
many,TRBV2,-,TRBJ1-2,TGTGCCAGCAGGCGCCCAGGGGCGGAAGGCTACACCTTC,CASRRPGAEGYTF
-,TRBV11-3,TRBD2,TRBJ2-3,TGTGCCAGCAGCTGGGAGGGGACCTACAATGAGCAGTATTTT,CASSWEGTYNEQYF
-,TRBV20-1,-,TRBJ1-5,TGCAGTGCTATAAATCCGGGGGATAGCAATCAGCCCCAGCATTTT,CSAINPGDSNQPQHF
-,TRBV2,-,TRBJ2-6,TGTGCCACCAGTGGAGTCCCCGGGCTGTGCTCTGGGGCCAACGTCCTGACTTTC,CATSGVPGLCSGANVLTF
few,TRBV12-3/TRBV12-4,-,TRBJ1-1,TGTGCCAGCAGTCGGGAGGGGATGAACACTGAAGCTTTCTTT,CASSREGMNTEAFF
many,TRBV19,TRBD1,TRBJ1-4,TGTGCCAGTAGTCCCGGGACAGCTAATGAAAAACTGTTTTTT,CASSPGTANEKLFF
-,TRBV12-3/TRBV12-4,-,TRBJ2-6,TGTGCCAGCAGTTTCCCCGGCCTGACTTTC,CASSFPGLTF
many,TRBV5-4,-,TRBJ2-7,TGTGCCAGCAGCTTACCCGTCGAGCAGTACTTC,CASSLPVEQYF
many,TRBV27,-,TRBJ2-5,TGTGCCAGCAAGGGAACTAGCTTTCATAGTGAGACCCAGTACTTC,CASKGTSFHSETQYF
many,TRBV5-1,TRBD2,TRBJ2-5,TGCGCCAGCAGCTCAGGACTAGCGGGGGGCCAAGAGACCCAGTACTTC,CASSSGLAGGQETQYF
-,TRBV6-5,-,TRBJ2-2,TGTGCCAGCAGTCACGCGGGCGAAGTAACCGGGGAGCTGTTTTTT,CASSHAGEVTGELFF